This T cell receptor (beta chain) stems from a study of vaccination and CD4 T cells after COVID-19. As for the study in general: Two-dose vaccination with either BNT162b2 or mRNA-1273 was given to participants.

The CDR3 totals 13 residues. With 5 bases clipped from V and 4 bases from J, the junction kept 7 bases outside the gene matches. Germline assignment: CDR1 DFQATT and CDR2 SNEGSKA (reference sequence). This clonotype was observed a few times. The time point was: late sampling 161 to 241 days after vaccination in a few convalescent patients. TCRdb passed the PCR reads through MiXCR, listing each CDR3 protein once. The data show about 28,000 distinct CDR3 sequences, about 50% seen once. The starting material was CD4+ T cells from blood, obtained about 7 months after SARS-CoV-2 vaccination. This chain links TRBV20-1 with TRBJ1-2; 7 bases align to TRBD1. This clonotype originated in a human donor who had recovered from COVID-19. The CDR3 DNA sequence: TGCAGTGCTCGACACCGGGACAGCTATGGCTACACCTTC. Its translation: CSARHRDSYGYTF.